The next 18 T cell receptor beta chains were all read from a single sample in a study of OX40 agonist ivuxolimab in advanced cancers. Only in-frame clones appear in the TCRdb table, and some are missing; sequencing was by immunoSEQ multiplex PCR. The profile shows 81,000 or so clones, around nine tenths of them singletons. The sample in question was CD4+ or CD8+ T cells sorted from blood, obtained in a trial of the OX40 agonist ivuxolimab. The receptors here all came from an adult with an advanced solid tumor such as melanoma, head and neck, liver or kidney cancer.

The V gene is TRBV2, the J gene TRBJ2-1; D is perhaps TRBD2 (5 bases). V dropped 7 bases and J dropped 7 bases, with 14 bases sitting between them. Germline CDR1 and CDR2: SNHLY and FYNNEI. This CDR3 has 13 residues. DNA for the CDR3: TGTGCCAGCACGCAGATGACGGGGAATGAGCAGTTCTTC. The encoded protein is CASTQMTGNEQFF.

The CDR3 bases are TGCGCCAGCAGCGGGACTTCGGACCACGAGCAGTACTTC. Its translation is CASSGTSDHEQYF. The chain recombines TRBV5-1 with TRBJ2-7, with D possibly being TRBD2 (6 bases). Trimming shortened V by 4 bases and J by 5 bases, and 13 bases separated the two germline ends. The CDR3 is 13 amino acids. Germline V CDR1 and CDR2: SGHRS, YFSETQ.

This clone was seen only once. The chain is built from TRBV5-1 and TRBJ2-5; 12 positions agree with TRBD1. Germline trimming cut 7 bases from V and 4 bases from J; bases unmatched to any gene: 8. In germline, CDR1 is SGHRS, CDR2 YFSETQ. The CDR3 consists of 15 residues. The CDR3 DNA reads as TGCGCCAGCTCGCGGGACAGGGGGCGCGGAGAGACCCAGTACTTC. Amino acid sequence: CASSRDRGRGETQYF.

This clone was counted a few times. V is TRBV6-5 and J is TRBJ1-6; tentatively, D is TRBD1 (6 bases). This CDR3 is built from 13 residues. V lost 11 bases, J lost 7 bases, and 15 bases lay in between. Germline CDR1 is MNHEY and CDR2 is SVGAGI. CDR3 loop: CAARGGGNSPLHF. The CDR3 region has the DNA TGTGCCGCCCGAGGAGGGGGGAATTCACCCCTCCACTTT.

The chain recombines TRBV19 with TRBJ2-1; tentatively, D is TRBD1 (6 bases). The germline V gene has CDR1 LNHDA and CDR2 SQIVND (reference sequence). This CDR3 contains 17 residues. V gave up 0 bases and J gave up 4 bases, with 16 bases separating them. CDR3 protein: CASSIDLGDTPYNEQFF. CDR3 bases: TGTGCCAGTAGTATAGATCTGGGGGACACACCGTACAATGAGCAGTTCTTC.

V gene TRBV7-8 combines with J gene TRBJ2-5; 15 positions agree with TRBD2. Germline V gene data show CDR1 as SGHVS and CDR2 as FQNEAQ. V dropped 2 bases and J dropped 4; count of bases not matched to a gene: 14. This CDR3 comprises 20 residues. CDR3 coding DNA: TGTGCCAGCAGCTTAAGAGGACTAGCGGGGGGGCCTCGGGGTAGAGAGACCCAGTACTTC. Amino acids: CASSLRGLAGGPRGRETQYF.

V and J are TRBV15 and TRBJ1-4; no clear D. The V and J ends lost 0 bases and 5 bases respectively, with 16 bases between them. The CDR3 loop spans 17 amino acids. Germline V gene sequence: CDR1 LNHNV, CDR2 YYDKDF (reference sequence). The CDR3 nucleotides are TGTGCCACCAGCAGAGATCTTTCCAGCGAGACAAATGAAAAACTGTTTTTT. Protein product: CATSRDLSSETNEKLFF.

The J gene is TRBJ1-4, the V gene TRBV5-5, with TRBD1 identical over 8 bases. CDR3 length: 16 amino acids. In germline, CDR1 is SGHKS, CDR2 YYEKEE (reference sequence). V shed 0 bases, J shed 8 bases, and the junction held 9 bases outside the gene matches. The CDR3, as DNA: TGTGCCAGCAGCTTGGCCCCGGGACAGGATGGAGAAAAACTGTTTTTT. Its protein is CASSLAPGQDGEKLFF.

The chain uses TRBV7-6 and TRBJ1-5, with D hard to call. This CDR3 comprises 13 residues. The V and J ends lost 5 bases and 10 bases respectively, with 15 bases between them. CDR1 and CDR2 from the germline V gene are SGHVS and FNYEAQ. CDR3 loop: CASSLGEEQPQHF. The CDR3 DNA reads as TGTGCCAGCAGCCTGGGCGAGGAACAACCCCAGCATTTT.

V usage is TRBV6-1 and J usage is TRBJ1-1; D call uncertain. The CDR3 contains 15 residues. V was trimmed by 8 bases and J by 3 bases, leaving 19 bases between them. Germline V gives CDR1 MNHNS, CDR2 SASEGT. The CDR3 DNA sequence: TGTGCCAGCCACCCTATATTGGACGTGGACACTGAAGCTTTCTTT. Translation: CASHPILDVDTEAFF.

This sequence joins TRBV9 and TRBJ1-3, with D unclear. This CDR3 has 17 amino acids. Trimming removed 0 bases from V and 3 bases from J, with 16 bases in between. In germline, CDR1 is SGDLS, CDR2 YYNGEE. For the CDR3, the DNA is TGTGCCAGCAGCGTAGATGTCTGGGGAGCGGGTGGAAACACCATATATTTT. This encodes CASSVDVWGAGGNTIYF.

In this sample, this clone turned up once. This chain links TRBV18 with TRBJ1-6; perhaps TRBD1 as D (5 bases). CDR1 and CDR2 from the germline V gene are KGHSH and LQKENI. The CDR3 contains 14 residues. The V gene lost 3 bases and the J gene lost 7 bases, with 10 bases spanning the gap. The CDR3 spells CASSPTRQNSPLHF. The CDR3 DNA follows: TGTGCCAGCTCACCGACCCGACAGAATTCACCCCTCCACTTT.

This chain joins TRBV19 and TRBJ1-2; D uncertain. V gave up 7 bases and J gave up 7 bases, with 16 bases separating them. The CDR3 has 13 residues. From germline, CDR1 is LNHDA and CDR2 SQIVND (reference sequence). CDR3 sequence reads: CASIDLTDSGYTF. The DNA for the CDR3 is TGTGCCAGTATAGATCTAACGGACTCTGGCTACACCTTC. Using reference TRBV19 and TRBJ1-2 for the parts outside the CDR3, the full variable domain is DGGITQSPKYLFRKEGQNVTLSCEQNLNHDAMYWYRQDPGQGLRLIYYSQIVNDFQKGDIAEGYSVSREKKESFPLTVTSAQKNPTAFYLCASIDLTDSGYTFGSGTRLTVV.

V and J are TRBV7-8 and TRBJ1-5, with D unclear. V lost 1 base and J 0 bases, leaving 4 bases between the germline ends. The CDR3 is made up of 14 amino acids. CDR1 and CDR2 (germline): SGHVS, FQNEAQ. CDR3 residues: CASSLVFSNQPQHF. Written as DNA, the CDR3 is TGTGCCAGCAGCTTAGTTTTTAGCAATCAGCCCCAGCATTTT.

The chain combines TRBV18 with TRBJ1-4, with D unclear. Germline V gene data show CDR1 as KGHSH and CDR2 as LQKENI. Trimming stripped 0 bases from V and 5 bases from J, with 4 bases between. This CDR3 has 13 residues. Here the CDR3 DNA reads TGTGCCAGCTCACCACCGGGGAATGAAAAACTGTTTTTT. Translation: CASSPPGNEKLFF.

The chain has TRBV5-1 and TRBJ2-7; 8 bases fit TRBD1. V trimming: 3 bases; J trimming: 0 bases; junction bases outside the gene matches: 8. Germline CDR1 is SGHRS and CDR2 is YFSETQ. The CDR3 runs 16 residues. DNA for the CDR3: TGCGCCAGCAGCTCATACGGGACAGGTCGCTCCTACGAGCAGTACTTC. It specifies CASSSYGTGRSYEQYF.

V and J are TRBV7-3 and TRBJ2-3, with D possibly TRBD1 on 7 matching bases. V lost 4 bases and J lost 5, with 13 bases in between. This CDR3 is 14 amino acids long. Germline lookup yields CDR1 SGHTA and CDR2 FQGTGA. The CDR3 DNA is TGTGCCAGCAGCTCGGGTCAGGGGGGAGATACGCAGTATTTT. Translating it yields CASSSGQGGDTQYF.

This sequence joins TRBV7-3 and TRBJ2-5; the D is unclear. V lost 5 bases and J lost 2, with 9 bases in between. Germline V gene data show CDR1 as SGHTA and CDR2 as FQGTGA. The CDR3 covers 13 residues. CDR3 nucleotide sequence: TGTGCCAGCAGCCCCCGCGGACAAGAGACCCAGTACTTC. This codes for CASSPRGQETQYF. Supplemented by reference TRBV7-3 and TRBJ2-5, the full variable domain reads GAGVSQTPSNKVTEKGKYVELRCDPISGHTALYWYRQSLGQGPEFLIYFQGTGAADDSGLPNDRFFAVRPEGSVSTLKIQRTERGDSAVYLCASSPRGQETQYFGPGTRLLVL.